What follows are 19 T cell receptor beta chains derived from one specimen sequenced in a study of blood T cell repertoires in COVID-19. The protocol was immunoSEQ multiplex PCR, while the TCRdb copy is restricted to in-frame clones and leaves out a portion. The data contain 90,000 to 130,000 clones, roughly 81% of them seen just once; the ten biggest clones take up approximately 1.5%. Material: peripheral blood. The source is a man aged 35-49 years with acute or convalescent COVID-19.

The rearrangement links TRBV19 to TRBJ1-2, with D perhaps matching TRBD1 (6 bases). The germline CDR1 and CDR2 sequences are LNHDA and SQIVND (reference sequence). V shed 6 bases and J shed 4 bases, with 21 bases lying between them. The CDR3 is made up of 16 amino acids. The CDR3 reads CASRTGGGAPSYGYTF. DNA for the CDR3: TGTGCCAGTAGGACCGGCGGGGGGGCGCCGAGCTATGGCTACACCTTC.

The chain links TRBV25-1 to TRBJ1-5; 8 bases line up with TRBD1. V lost 1 base and J lost 2; bases outside the gene matches: 10. This CDR3 is built from 18 residues. CDR1 is MGHDK, CDR2 SYGVNS, per germline. The DNA of the CDR3 is TGTGCCAGCAGTGAATTCCAGGGGGCCCGCCGGCGCAATCAGCCCCAGCATTTT. It codes for CASSEFQGARRRNQPQHF.

J is TRBJ2-2 and V is TRBV11-2; D might be TRBD1 (6 bases). Per germline, CDR1 SGHAT and CDR2 FQNNGV. V shed 6 bases and J shed 6 bases, with 20 bases lying between them. The CDR3 has 16 residues. In DNA form, the CDR3 reads TGTGCCAGCAGACCTATCCGACAGGCCCGCCCCGGGGAGCTGTTTTTT. Its protein is CASRPIRQARPGELFF.

The table lists this clone with a few counts. The rearrangement links TRBV27 to TRBJ1-1; D gene uncertain. Trimming pared 5 bases from V and 4 bases from J, leaving 23 bases between. This CDR3 is 17 amino acids long. The V gene's germline CDR1 is MNHEY and CDR2 SMNVEV (reference sequence). In DNA, the CDR3 is TGTGCCAGCAGTCCCCTCGTGACCTCTCCGGCGGGCACTGAAGCTTTCTTT. Its translation: CASSPLVTSPAGTEAFF.

The V call is TRBV29-1, the J call TRBJ2-1; D unresolved. CDR3 size: 13 residues. V was pared by 7 bases and J by 0 bases, with 10 bases between. Germline CDR1 reads SQVTM; CDR2 reads ANQGSEA. CDR3 amino acids: CSAQRSSYNEQFF. The CDR3 nucleotides are TGCAGCGCCCAGCGTAGCTCCTACAATGAGCAGTTCTTC.

The gene calls are TRBV7-9 and TRBJ2-3, with D perhaps TRBD1 (6 bases). The germline V gene has CDR1 SEHNR and CDR2 FQNEAQ (reference sequence). Trimming removed 5 bases at V and 4 bases at J, with 19 bases between. This CDR3 has 16 amino acids. The CDR3 protein is CASSPPLRQGSDTQYF. CDR3 coding DNA: TGTGCCAGCAGCCCCCCTCTCCGGCAGGGGTCAGATACGCAGTATTTT.

This chain joins TRBV28 and TRBJ2-5; 8 bases map to TRBD1. CDR1 MDHEN and CDR2 SYDVKM come from the germline V gene. The CDR3 extends over 13 amino acids. Losses at the gene ends were 4 bases for V and 5 bases for J; bases not matched to a gene: 3. CDR3 loop: CASSYRGEETQYF. The DNA of the CDR3 is TGTGCCAGCAGTTACAGGGGGGAGGAGACCCAGTACTTC.

This clone appeared once. V and J are TRBV7-2 and TRBJ2-1, with TRBD2 as a possible D gene (6 bases). The CDR3 is 14 amino acids. Germline V lookup: CDR1 SGHTA, CDR2 FQGNSA. V was cut by 5 bases and J by 8 bases, with 16 bases left in between. The DNA of the CDR3 is TGTGCCAGCAGCCTGGGACTGCGCGGCGATGAGCAGTTCTTC. Translated, it gives CASSLGLRGDEQFF.

CDR3: CASSTFGVENSPLHF. CDR3 bases: TGTGCCAGCAGCACCTTTGGAGTTGAGAATTCACCCCTCCACTTT. This chain links TRBV11-2 with TRBJ1-6; D unclear. The CDR3 runs to 15 residues. In germline, CDR1 is SGHAT, CDR2 FQNNGV. Trimming shortened V by 5 bases and J by 7 bases, and 15 bases separated the two germline ends. Supplemented by reference TRBV11-2 and TRBJ1-6, the full variable domain reads EAGVAQSPRYKIIEKRQSVAFWCNPISGHATLYWYQQILGQGPKLLIQFQNNGVVDDSQLPKDRFSAERLKGVDSTLKIQPAKLEDSAVYLCASSTFGVENSPLHFGNGTRLTVT.

The rearrangement joins TRBV7-2 to TRBJ2-5; 8 bases match TRBD2. Germline V CDR1 and CDR2: SGHTA, FQGNSA. Trimming removed 5 bases from V and 4 bases from J; junction bases left unmatched: 6. The CDR3 is made up of 14 amino acids. As DNA, the CDR3 is TGTGCCAGCAGCCCCCCGGGACTAGGAGAGACCCAGTACTTC. Translating gives CASSPPGLGETQYF.

The V gene is TRBV12-5, the J gene TRBJ2-2; TRBD2 is a possible D gene (7 bases). V lost 1 base and J lost 2, with 20 bases in between. CDR3 length: 19 amino acids. Germline CDR1 is LGHNT and CDR2 is FRNRAP. The DNA of the CDR3 is TGTGCTAGTGGTTTGGCGACATCATGGGGAGGGGGAAACACCGGGGAGCTGTTTTTT. Protein product: CASGLATSWGGGNTGELFF.

The chain recombines TRBV2 with TRBJ2-5, with D tentatively TRBD2 (6 bases). This CDR3 is built from 15 residues. Trimming removed 6 bases from V and 5 bases from J, with 19 bases in between. Germline loops: CDR1 SNHLY, CDR2 FYNNEI. CDR3 nucleotide sequence: TGTGCCAGCAGGGGACTCCGGGGGAGTAGGGAGACCCAGTACTTC. The encoded protein is CASRGLRGSRETQYF.

The genes are TRBV27 and TRBJ2-3; TRBD2 might be the D (5 bases). The germline V gene has CDR1 MNHEY and CDR2 SMNVEV (reference sequence). V lost 5 bases and J 3 bases, leaving 9 bases between the germline ends. The CDR3 contains 13 residues. Here the CDR3 reads CASSVTRTDTQYF. The DNA of the CDR3 is TGTGCCAGCAGTGTAACTAGGACAGATACGCAGTATTTT.

CDR3 region: CASSFAGAGEKLFF. The CDR3 bases are TGTGCCAGCAGTTTCGCGGGGGCGGGGGAAAAACTGTTTTTT. The genes are TRBV27 and TRBJ1-4; D is possibly TRBD1 (6 bases). Germline V CDR1 and CDR2: MNHEY, SMNVEV (reference sequence). V was pared by 3 bases and J by 8 bases, with 13 bases between. This CDR3 contains 14 residues.

The gene calls are TRBV3-1 (or the pseudogene TRBV3-2) and TRBJ2-7; TRBD2 is a possible D gene (5 bases). Germline loops: CDR1 LGHDT, CDR2 YNNKEL (reference sequence). Deletions cut 1 base from V and 3 bases from J, with 13 bases between. This CDR3 spans 15 amino acids. The DNA of the CDR3 is TGTGCCAGCAGCCAAGTACGGGGTCGAGACTACGAGCAGTACTTC. This encodes CASSQVRGRDYEQYF.

The chain carries TRBV7-9 and TRBJ2-3; TRBD1 agrees at 8 bases. CDR1 SEHNR and CDR2 FQNEAQ come from the germline V gene (reference sequence). J was trimmed by 1 base and V by 4 bases; bases with no gene match: 10. This CDR3 comprises 17 residues. The CDR3 DNA is TGTGCCAGCAGCTCCCTACACCAGGGGGCTGGCACAGATACGCAGTATTTT. Amino acids: CASSSLHQGAGTDTQYF. Looking up the rest from reference TRBV7-9 and TRBJ2-3 gives the full variable domain: DTGVSQNPRHKITKRGQNVTFRCDPISEHNRLYWYRQTLGQGPEFLTYFQNEAQLEKSRLLSDRFSAERPKGSFSTLEIQRTEQGDSAMYLCASSSLHQGAGTDTQYFGPGTRLTVL.

This rearrangement joins TRBV6-5 to TRBJ1-1; tentatively, D is TRBD1 (6 bases). V lost 11 bases, J lost 3 bases, and 22 bases lay in between. CDR1 and CDR2 from the germline V gene are MNHEY and SVGAGI. This CDR3 is 15 amino acids long. CDR3 nucleotides: TGTGCCGTCCGGACGGGAAGAGGGGGTGACACTGAAGCTTTCTTT. This encodes CAVRTGRGGDTEAFF.

The chain combines TRBV30 with TRBJ1-4, with D unresolved. CDR1 and CDR2 (germline): GTSNPN, SVGIG (reference sequence). V lost 2 bases, J lost 8 bases, and 12 bases lay in between. CDR3 length: 13 amino acids. As DNA, the CDR3 is TGTGCCTGGAGTAGACGTCCGGGGGAAAAACTGTTTTTT. Amino acids: CAWSRRPGEKLFF.

The chain has TRBV7-2 and TRBJ2-1; possible D gene TRBD2, 5 bases. The CDR3 spans 14 residues. V was trimmed by 2 bases and J by 7 bases, leaving 12 bases between them. Germline V gene lookup returns CDR1 SGHTA and CDR2 FQGNSA. Written as DNA, the CDR3 is TGTGCCAGCAGCTTAAGGACTCCAGGAAATGAGCAGTTCTTC. This translates into CASSLRTPGNEQFF.